Below are 16 T cell receptor beta chains sequenced from a single sample in a study of CD8+ T cells in alopecia areata. Following RNA extraction, reverse transcription yielded cDNA that acted as the sequencing template. Sequencing was performed with immunoSEQ multiplex PCR; in TCRdb, only in-frame clones are kept and a portion is missing. This sample yields about 210,000 clones, of which 66% are seen a single time; 1.2% belongs to the top ten. The treatment was: oral pan-JAK inhibitor, 5-10 mg twice daily. The material was CD4+ T cells sorted from blood, obtained at week 44, from a patient treated with tofacitinib. Source of these receptors: a human donor with alopecia areata.

This clone is a singleton in its sample. This chain connects TRBV29-1 to TRBJ2-3, with D uncertain. Between the trimmed V and J ends, which lost 6 bases and 3 bases, there was a span of 16 bases. Germline V lookup: CDR1 SQVTM, CDR2 ANQGSEA. The CDR3 sequence is 14 residues long. CDR3 coding DNA: TGCAGCGTCCCCGTTCCCACGAGGACAGATACGCAGTATTTT. It translates to CSVPVPTRTDTQYF.

This clone was counted only a few times. This chain connects TRBV5-6 to TRBJ2-5; 7 bases fit TRBD1. The length of the CDR3 is 17 residues. J was trimmed by 4 bases and V by 4 bases; bases with no gene match: 16. Per germline, CDR1 SGHDT and CDR2 YYEEEE. The CDR3 DNA is TGTGCCAGCAGCGAGGGTACAGGGGTCCCACGAGGAGAGACCCAGTACTTC. Protein: CASSEGTGVPRGETQYF.

This chain uses TRBV7-2 with TRBJ2-7; TRBD1 agrees at 12 bases. With 1 base clipped from V and 2 bases from J, the junction kept 6 bases outside the gene matches. Germline CDR1 is SGHTA and CDR2 is FQGNSA. This CDR3 comprises 17 residues. This CDR3 is CASSLGTRDRGPYEQYF. The CDR3 DNA follows: TGTGCCAGCAGCTTAGGTACCCGGGACAGGGGGCCCTACGAGCAGTACTTC.

The chain recombines TRBV5-1 with TRBJ2-7; D possibly corresponds to TRBD1 (5 bases). The CDR3 loop spans 14 amino acids. Germline values: CDR1 SGHRS, CDR2 YFSETQ. Trimming took 6 bases from V and 2 from J, leaving 15 bases between them. This CDR3 is CASTLGAPAYEQYF. The CDR3 DNA is TGCGCCAGCACCCTAGGGGCCCCGGCCTACGAGCAGTACTTC.

V usage is TRBV2 and J usage is TRBJ2-3; D possibly uses TRBD1 or TRBD2 (5 bases each). Germline V gene data show CDR1 as SNHLY and CDR2 as FYNNEI. V lost 1 base, J lost 2 bases, and 10 bases lay in between. This CDR3 has 15 amino acids. In nucleotides, the CDR3 is TGTGCCAGCAGTGAAGTTAGAGGGACCACAGATACGCAGTATTTT. Amino acids: CASSEVRGTTDTQYF.

This clone occurred once. The rearrangement links TRBV2 to TRBJ2-2; 8 bases agree with TRBD1. This CDR3 has 15 residues. V was pared by 6 bases and J by 1 base, with 4 bases of the junction left unmatched. CDR1 SNHLY and CDR2 FYNNEI come from the germline V gene. The CDR3 is CASSRQGMNTGELFF. In nucleotides, the CDR3 is TGTGCCAGCAGCAGACAGGGGATGAACACCGGGGAGCTGTTTTTT.

In this sample, this clone turned up once. The chain combines TRBV30 with TRBJ1-2; no definite D call. The CDR3 runs to 16 residues. V was cut by 1 base and J by 0 bases, with 15 bases left in between. CDR1 and CDR2 from the germline V gene are GTSNPN and SVGIG (reference sequence). CDR3 region: CAWSGSRGRSNYGYTF. Written as DNA, the CDR3 is TGTGCCTGGAGTGGCAGCAGAGGGAGATCTAACTATGGCTACACCTTC.

The CDR3 sequence is CASSQTEEAFF. The CDR3 bases are TGTGCCAGCAGCCAAACAGAAGAAGCTTTCTTT. The chain has TRBV7-9 and TRBJ1-1; D is unclear. Per germline, CDR1 SEHNR and CDR2 FQNEAQ (reference sequence). CDR3 length equals 11 residues. Trimming stripped 5 bases from V and 8 bases from J, with 9 bases between.

The chain employs TRBV6-1 and TRBJ1-2; D may be TRBD1 (5 bases). CDR1 and CDR2 (germline): MNHNS, SASEGT. This CDR3 is 13 amino acids long. The V end lost 5 bases, the J end lost 7 bases, and 14 bases lay between the germline ends. CDR3 DNA sequence: TGTGCCAGCAGTCTGGGGCAGGGTGGTGGCTACACCTTC. Amino acid sequence: CASSLGQGGGYTF.

The chain carries TRBV4-3 and TRBJ2-7, with no clear D. V was pared by 4 bases and J by 1 base, with 14 bases between. The CDR3 has 15 residues. Germline V CDR1 and CDR2: LGHNA, YSLEER. The CDR3 coding sequence is TGCGCCAGCAGCCGCTCGACTGGGCCTTCCTACGAGCAGTACTTC. Its protein is CASSRSTGPSYEQYF.

This clone is a singleton in its sample. This chain connects TRBV15 to TRBJ1-2; D not certain. V lost 3 bases, J lost 5 bases, and 10 bases lay in between. This CDR3 has 13 amino acids. Germline assignment: CDR1 LNHNV and CDR2 YYDKDF (reference sequence). CDR3 nucleotide sequence: TGTGCCACCAGCAGGGGGATTGAGTATGGCTACACCTTC. Translating gives CATSRGIEYGYTF. Looking up the rest from reference TRBV15 and TRBJ1-2 gives the full variable domain: DAMVIQNPRYQVTQFGKPVTLSCSQTLNHNVMYWYQQKSSQAPKLLFHYYDKDFNNEADTPDNFQSRRPNTSFCFLDIRSPGLGDTAMYLCATSRGIEYGYTFGSGTRLTVV.

This sequence joins TRBV30 and TRBJ2-7; either TRBD1 or TRBD2 may fit D (5 bases each). The ends were cut back, 3 bases at V and 6 bases at J, with 12 bases in the middle. The germline CDR1 and CDR2 sequences are GTSNPN and SVGIG (reference sequence). This CDR3 has 12 amino acids. CDR3: CAWSQGRSEQYF. CDR3 DNA sequence: TGTGCCTGGAGCCAGGGACGAAGCGAGCAGTACTTC.

The gene calls are TRBV28 and TRBJ2-3; 8 bases agree with TRBD1. Losses at the gene ends were 0 bases for V and 1 base for J; bases not matched to a gene: 6. The CDR3 loop spans 17 amino acids. The germline gives CDR1 MDHEN, CDR2 SYDVKM. In nucleotides, the CDR3 is TGTGCCAGCAGTTTATGGGGGACAGGTCGCCGCACAGATACGCAGTATTTT. Protein: CASSLWGTGRRTDTQYF.

The V and J genes are TRBV19 and TRBJ2-7; no reliable D call. The CDR3 has 14 amino acids. The V end lost 4 bases, the J end lost 6 bases, and 16 bases lay between the germline ends. Germline CDR1 and CDR2: LNHDA and SQIVND (reference sequence). The CDR3 DNA reads as TGTGCCAGTAGTAATAGCCGCGCCTCCGGCGAGCAGTACTTC. It translates to CASSNSRASGEQYF. Full variable domain (outside the CDR3, taken from reference TRBV19 and TRBJ2-7): DGGITQSPKYLFRKEGQNVTLSCEQNLNHDAMYWYRQDPGQGLRLIYYSQIVNDFQKGDIAEGYSVSREKKESFPLTVTSAQKNPTAFYLCASSNSRASGEQYFGPGTRLTVT.

The J gene is TRBJ1-2, the V gene TRBV10-3, with D unclear. Germline V gene data show CDR1 as ENHRY and CDR2 as SYGVKD. There are 13 residues in the CDR3. V dropped 2 bases and J dropped 3 bases, with 7 bases sitting between them. The CDR3 nucleotides are TGTGCCATCAGTGAGGACGGATACTATGGCTACACCTTC. This codes for CAISEDGYYGYTF.

The CDR3 DNA reads as TGCGCCAGCAGCGGGGGACTAGCGGTCCCTTACGAGCAGTACTTC. Translated, it gives CASSGGLAVPYEQYF. The V gene is TRBV5-1, the J gene TRBJ2-7, with 11 nucleotides matching TRBD2. The germline CDR1 and CDR2 sequences are SGHRS and YFSETQ. CDR3 length: 15 residues. V shed 4 bases and J 4 bases; nucleotides not matched to a gene: 7.